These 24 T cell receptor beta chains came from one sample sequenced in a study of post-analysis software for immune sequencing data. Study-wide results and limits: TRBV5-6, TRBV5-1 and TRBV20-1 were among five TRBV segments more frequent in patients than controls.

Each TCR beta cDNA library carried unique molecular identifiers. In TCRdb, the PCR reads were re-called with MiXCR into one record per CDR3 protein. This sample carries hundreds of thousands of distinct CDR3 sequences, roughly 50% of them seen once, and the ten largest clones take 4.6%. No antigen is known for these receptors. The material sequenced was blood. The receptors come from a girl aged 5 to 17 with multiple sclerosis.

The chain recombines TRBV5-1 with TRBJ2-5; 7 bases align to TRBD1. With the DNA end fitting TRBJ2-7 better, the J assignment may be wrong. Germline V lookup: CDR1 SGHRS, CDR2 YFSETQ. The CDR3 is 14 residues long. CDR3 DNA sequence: TGCGCCAGCAGCGGGGGACAGCAAACCTACGAGCAGTACTTC. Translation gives CASSGGQQTYEQYF.

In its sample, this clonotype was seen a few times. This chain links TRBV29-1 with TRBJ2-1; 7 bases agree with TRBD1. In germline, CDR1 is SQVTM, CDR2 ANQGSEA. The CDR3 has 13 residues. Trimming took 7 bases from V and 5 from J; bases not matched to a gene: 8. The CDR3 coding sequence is TGCAGCGCGCTAAGGGGGCATGACAATGAGCAGTTCTTC. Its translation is CSALRGHDNEQFF.

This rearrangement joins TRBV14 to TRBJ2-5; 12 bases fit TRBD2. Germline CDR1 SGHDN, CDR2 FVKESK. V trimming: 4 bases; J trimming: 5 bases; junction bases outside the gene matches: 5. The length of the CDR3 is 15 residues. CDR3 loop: CASSRLAGARETQYF. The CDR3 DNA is TGTGCCAGCAGCCGACTAGCGGGAGCGCGGGAGACCCAGTACTTC.

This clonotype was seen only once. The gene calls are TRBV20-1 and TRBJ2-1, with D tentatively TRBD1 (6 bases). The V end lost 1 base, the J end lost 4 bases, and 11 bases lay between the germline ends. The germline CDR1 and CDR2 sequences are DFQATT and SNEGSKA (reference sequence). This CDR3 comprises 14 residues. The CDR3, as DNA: TGCAGTGCTAGAGCTGGGGGCCGGTACAATGAGCAGTTCTTC. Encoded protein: CSARAGGRYNEQFF.

This CDR3 is CASSLELAGRRGTQYF. The CDR3 region has the DNA TGCGCCAGCAGCTTGGAACTAGCGGGGAGAAGGGGGACCCAGTACTTC. The chain recombines TRBV5-1 with TRBJ2-5; 10 positions agree with TRBD2. The CDR3 loop spans 16 amino acids. Trimming at V came to 0 bases and at J to 7 bases, leaving 9 bases not matched to a gene. The germline V gene encodes CDR1 SGHRS and CDR2 YFSETQ.

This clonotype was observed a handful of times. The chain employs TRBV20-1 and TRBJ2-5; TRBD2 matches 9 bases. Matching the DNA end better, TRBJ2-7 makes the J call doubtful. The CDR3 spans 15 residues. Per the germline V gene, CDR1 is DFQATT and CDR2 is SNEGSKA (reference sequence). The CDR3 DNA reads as TGCAGTGCTAGGAGCGCGGCGGGAGGGTTCTACGAGCAGTACTTC. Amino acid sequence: CSARSAAGGFYEQYF.

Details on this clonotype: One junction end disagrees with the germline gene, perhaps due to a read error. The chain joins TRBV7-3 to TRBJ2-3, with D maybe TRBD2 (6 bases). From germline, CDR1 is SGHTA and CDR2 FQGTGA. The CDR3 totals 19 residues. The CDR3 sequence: CASSLIPRRRTTSTDTQDF. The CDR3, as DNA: TGTGCCAGCAGCTTAATTCCCAGGCGGCGTACTACTAGCACAGATACGCAGGATTTT. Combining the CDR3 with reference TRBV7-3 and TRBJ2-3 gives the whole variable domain GAGVSQTPSNKVTEKGKYVELRCDPISGHTALYWYRQSLGQGPEFLIYFQGTGAADDSGLPNDRFFAVRPEGSVSTLKIQRTERGDSAVYLCASSLIPRRRTTSTDTQDFGPGTRLTVL.

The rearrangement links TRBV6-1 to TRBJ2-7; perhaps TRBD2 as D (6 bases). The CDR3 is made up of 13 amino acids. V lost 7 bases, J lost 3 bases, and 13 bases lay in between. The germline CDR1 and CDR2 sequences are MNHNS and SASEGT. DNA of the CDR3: TGTGCCAGCAAACGCGGCGGGAACTACGAGCAGTACTTC. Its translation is CASKRGGNYEQYF.

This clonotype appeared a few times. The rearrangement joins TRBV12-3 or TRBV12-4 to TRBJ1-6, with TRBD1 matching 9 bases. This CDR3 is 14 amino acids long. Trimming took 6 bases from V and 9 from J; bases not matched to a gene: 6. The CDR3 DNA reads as TGTGCCAGCAGCGTCGGGACAGGGCTTTCACCCCTCCACTTT. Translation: CASSVGTGLSPLHF.

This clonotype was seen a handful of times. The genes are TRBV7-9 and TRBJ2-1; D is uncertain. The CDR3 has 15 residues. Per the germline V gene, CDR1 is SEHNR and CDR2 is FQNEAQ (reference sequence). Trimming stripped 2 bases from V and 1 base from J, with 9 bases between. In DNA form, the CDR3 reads TGTGCCAGCAGCTTACAGGATTCTTCCTACAATGAGCAGTTCTTC. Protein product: CASSLQDSSYNEQFF.

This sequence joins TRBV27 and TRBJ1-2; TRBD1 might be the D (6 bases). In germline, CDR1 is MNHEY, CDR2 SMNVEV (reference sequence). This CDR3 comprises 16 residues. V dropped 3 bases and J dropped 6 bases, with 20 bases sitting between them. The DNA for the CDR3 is TGTGCCAGCAGTTTGCATACACCGGGACAAACGGATGGCTACACCTTC. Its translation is CASSLHTPGQTDGYTF.

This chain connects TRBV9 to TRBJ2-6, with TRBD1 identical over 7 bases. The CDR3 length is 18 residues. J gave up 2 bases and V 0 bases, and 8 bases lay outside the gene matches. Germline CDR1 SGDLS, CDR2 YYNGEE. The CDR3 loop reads CASSVEVRGGAGANVLTF. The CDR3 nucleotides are TGTGCCAGCAGCGTAGAAGTTCGAGGGGGCGCTGGGGCCAACGTCCTGACTTTC.

The CDR3 DNA reads as TGCGCCAGCAGCCAAGAGTTCCAGTCAATCACAGATACGCAGTATTTT. Translated, it gives CASSQEFQSITDTQYF. The chain uses TRBV4-1 and TRBJ2-3; D is uncertain. V was pared by 0 bases and J by 2 bases, with 12 bases between. This CDR3 region has 16 residues. Germline CDR1 is MGHRA and CDR2 is YSYEKL.

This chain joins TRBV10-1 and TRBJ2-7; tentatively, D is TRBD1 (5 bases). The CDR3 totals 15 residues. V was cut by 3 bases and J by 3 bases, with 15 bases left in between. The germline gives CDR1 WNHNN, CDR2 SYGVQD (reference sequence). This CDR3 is CASSDFDSPIYEQYF. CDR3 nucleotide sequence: TGCGCCAGCAGTGACTTTGACAGCCCTATCTACGAGCAGTACTTC.

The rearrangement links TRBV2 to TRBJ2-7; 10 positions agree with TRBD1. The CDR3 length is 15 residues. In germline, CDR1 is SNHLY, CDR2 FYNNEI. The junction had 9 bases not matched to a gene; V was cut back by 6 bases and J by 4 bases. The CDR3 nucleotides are TGTGCCAGCAGCGCGGACAGGGGGACTGGGTACGAGCAGTACTTC. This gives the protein CASSADRGTGYEQYF.

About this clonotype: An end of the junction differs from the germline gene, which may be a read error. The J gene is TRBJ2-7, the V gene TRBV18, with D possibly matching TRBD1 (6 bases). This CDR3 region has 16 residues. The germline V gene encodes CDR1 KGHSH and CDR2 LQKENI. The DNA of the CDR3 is TGTGCCAGCTCACCACCTCGGACAGCGACCTACTACGGGCAGTACTTC. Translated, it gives CASSPPRTATYYGQYF.

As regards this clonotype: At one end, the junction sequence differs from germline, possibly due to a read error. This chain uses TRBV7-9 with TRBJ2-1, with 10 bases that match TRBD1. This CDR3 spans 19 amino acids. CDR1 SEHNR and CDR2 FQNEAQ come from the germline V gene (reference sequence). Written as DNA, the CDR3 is TGTACCAGCAGCCCGATCCCGGGACAGGGGTCGCACCGACACAATGAGCAGTTCTTC. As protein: CTSSPIPGQGSHRHNEQFF.

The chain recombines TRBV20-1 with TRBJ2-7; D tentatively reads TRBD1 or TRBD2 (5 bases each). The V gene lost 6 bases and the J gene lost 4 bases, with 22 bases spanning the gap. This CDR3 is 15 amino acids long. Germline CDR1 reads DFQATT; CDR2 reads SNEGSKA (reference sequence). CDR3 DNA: TGCAGTGCGAGCCCACCCCGGGGCGGGCAGTACGAGCAGTACTTC. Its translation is CSASPPRGGQYEQYF.

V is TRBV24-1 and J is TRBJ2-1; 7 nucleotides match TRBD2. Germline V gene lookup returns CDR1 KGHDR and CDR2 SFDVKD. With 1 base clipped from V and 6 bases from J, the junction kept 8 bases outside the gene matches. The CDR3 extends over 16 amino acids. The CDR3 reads CATSDLAGLVSNEQFF. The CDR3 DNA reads TGTGCCACCAGTGATTTAGCCGGACTAGTTTCCAATGAGCAGTTCTTC.

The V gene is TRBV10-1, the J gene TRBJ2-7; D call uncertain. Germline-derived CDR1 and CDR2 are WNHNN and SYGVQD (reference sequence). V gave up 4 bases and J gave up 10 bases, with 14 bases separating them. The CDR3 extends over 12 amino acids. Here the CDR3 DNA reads TGCGCCAGCAGTGGAAGTGGAGCGCCCCAGTACTTC. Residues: CASSGSGAPQYF.

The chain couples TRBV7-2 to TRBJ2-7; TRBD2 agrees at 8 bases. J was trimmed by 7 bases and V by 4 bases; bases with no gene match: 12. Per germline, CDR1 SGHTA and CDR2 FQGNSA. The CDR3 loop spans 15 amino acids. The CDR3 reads CASSYLAGSPQEQYF. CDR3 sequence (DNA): TGTGCCAGCAGCTACTTAGCGGGGTCCCCTCAGGAGCAGTACTTC.

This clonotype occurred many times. The CDR3 sequence is CASETGTGQYEQYF. The DNA for the CDR3 is TGTGCCAGCGAGACTGGGACAGGGCAGTACGAGCAGTACTTC. This sequence joins TRBV28 and TRBJ2-7, with TRBD1 matching over 9 bases. This CDR3 contains 14 residues. Germline-derived CDR1 and CDR2 are MDHEN and SYDVKM. The J segment lost 4 bases and the V segment lost 8 bases, leaving 9 bases of the junction unmatched.

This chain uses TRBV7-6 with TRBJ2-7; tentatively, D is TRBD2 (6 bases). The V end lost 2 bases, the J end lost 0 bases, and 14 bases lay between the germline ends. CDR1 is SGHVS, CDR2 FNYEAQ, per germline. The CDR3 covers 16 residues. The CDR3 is CASSLNPAGSSYEQYF. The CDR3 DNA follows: TGTGCCAGCAGCTTAAATCCAGCGGGTAGCTCCTACGAGCAGTACTTC. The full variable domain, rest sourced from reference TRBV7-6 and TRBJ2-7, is GAGVSQSPRYKVTKRGQDVALRCDPISGHVSLYWYRQALGQGPEFLTYFNYEAQQDKSGLPNDRFSAERPEGSISTLTIQRTEQRDSAMYRCASSLNPAGSSYEQYFGPGTRLTVT.

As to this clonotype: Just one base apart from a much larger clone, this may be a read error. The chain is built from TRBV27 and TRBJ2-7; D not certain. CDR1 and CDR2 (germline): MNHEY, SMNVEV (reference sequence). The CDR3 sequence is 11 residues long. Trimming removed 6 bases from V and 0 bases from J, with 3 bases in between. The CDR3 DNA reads TGTGCCAGCAGAAACTCCTACGAGCAGTACTTC. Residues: CASRNSYEQYF.